Shown below are 10 T cell receptor beta chains from a single sample sequenced in a study of blood T cell repertoires in COVID-19. The data were produced by immunoSEQ multiplex PCR, yet TCRdb's version contains in-frame clones alone and is incomplete. The top ten clones hold around 8.9% of a sample with 330,000 or so clones, approximately 88% of them seen once. Sequencing input: peripheral blood. The source is a man aged 25-45 years with COVID-19, enrolled during active disease.

V is TRBV6-5 and J is TRBJ1-2; 9 nucleotides agree with TRBD1. The CDR3 loop spans 15 amino acids. The V gene end was trimmed by 6 bases and the J gene end by 5 bases; junction bases not matched to a gene: 10. Germline V gene lookup returns CDR1 MNHEY and CDR2 SVGAGI. CDR3 DNA: TGTGCCAGCAGGTGGAAGGGACAGGGTGCGTATGGCTACACCTTC. Protein sequence: CASRWKGQGAYGYTF.

This clone appeared a single time. The chain combines TRBV7-9 with TRBJ2-4; perhaps TRBD2 as D (6 bases). Per germline, CDR1 SEHNR and CDR2 FQNEAQ (reference sequence). This CDR3 is built from 14 residues. Trimming removed 5 bases from V and 0 bases from J, with 8 bases in between. The CDR3 spells CASSPGLAKNIQYF. CDR3 bases: TGTGCCAGCAGCCCGGGACTAGCCAAAAACATTCAGTACTTC.

This sequence joins TRBV5-1 and TRBJ2-7; 7 bases map to TRBD2. This CDR3 is built from 14 residues. J gave up 6 bases and V 3 bases, and 9 bases lay outside the gene matches. Looked up from germline, CDR1 is SGHRS and CDR2 is YFSETQ. CDR3 nucleotide sequence: TGCGCCAGCAGCTCCTTACCCAGGGAGGGCGAGCAGTACTTC. Encoded protein: CASSSLPREGEQYF. Full variable domain (rest looked up from reference TRBV5-1 and TRBJ2-7): KAGVTQTPRYLIKTRGQQVTLSCSPISGHRSVSWYQQTPGQGLQFLFEYFSETQRNKGNFPGRFSGRQFSNSRSEMNVSTLELGDSALYLCASSSLPREGEQYFGPGTRLTVT.

The genes are TRBV7-3 and TRBJ2-5, with 7 positions matching TRBD2. The V segment lost 5 bases and the J segment 3 bases; nucleotides outside the gene matches: 6. There are 14 residues in the CDR3. Germline loops: CDR1 SGHTA, CDR2 FQGTGA. The CDR3 DNA sequence: TGTGCCAGCAGCATCACCGGGGGGAAAGAGACCCAGTACTTC. It translates to CASSITGGKETQYF. The full variable domain, with the rest looked up from reference TRBV7-3 and TRBJ2-5, is GAGVSQTPSNKVTEKGKYVELRCDPISGHTALYWYRQSLGQGPEFLIYFQGTGAADDSGLPNDRFFAVRPEGSVSTLKIQRTERGDSAVYLCASSITGGKETQYFGPGTRLLVL.

The J gene is TRBJ1-2, the V gene TRBV29-1, with 9 bases that match TRBD1. V lost 4 bases, J lost 5 bases, and 8 bases stayed unmatched. Germline V gives CDR1 SQVTM, CDR2 ANQGSEA. CDR3 length equals 14 residues. As DNA, the CDR3 is TGCAGCGTTGCCACAGGGGGCGTTCGGTATGGCTACACCTTC. Translated, it gives CSVATGGVRYGYTF.

The chain uses TRBV5-6 and TRBJ2-6, with 7 nucleotides matching TRBD2. Germline CDR1 SGHDT, CDR2 YYEEEE. V was pared by 7 bases and J by 0 bases, with 7 bases of the junction left unmatched. The CDR3 loop spans 16 amino acids. The CDR3 DNA sequence: TGTGCCAGCCGCGGGGGTAGAGGCTCTGGGGCCAACGTCCTGACTTTC. Amino acid sequence: CASRGGRGSGANVLTF.

The chain links TRBV28 to TRBJ2-6, with unresolved D. Germline CDR1 and CDR2: MDHEN and SYDVKM. This CDR3 has 14 residues. V lost 5 bases and J 0 bases, leaving 5 bases between the germline ends. The chain's CDR3 is CASSRDSGANVLTF. The DNA of the CDR3 is TGTGCCAGCAGTCGAGACTCTGGGGCCAACGTCCTGACTTTC.

The CDR3 loop reads CASSQGTSGYNEQFF. DNA of the CDR3: TGTGCCAGCAGCCAGGGGACTAGCGGATACAATGAGCAGTTCTTC. This sequence joins TRBV7-6 and TRBJ2-1; 11 bases are shared with TRBD2. J lost 4 bases, V lost 5 bases, and 4 bases had no gene match. The CDR3 totals 15 residues. The germline CDR1 and CDR2 sequences are SGHVS and FNYEAQ. Full variable domain (remainder filled in from reference TRBV7-6 and TRBJ2-1): GAGVSQSPRYKVTKRGQDVALRCDPISGHVSLYWYRQALGQGPEFLTYFNYEAQQDKSGLPNDRFSAERPEGSISTLTIQRTEQRDSAMYRCASSQGTSGYNEQFFGPGTRLTVL.

This clone was picked up one time. This chain links TRBV6-2 or TRBV6-3 with TRBJ2-3; D is possibly TRBD1 (5 bases). This CDR3 is built from 16 residues. Trimming removed 2 bases at V and 2 bases at J, with 14 bases between. Per the germline V gene, CDR1 is MNHEY and CDR2 is SVGEGT. CDR3 sequence: CASSYGAALNTDTQYF. The CDR3 bases are TGTGCCAGCAGTTACGGGGCGGCCCTTAACACAGATACGCAGTATTTT.

The chain recombines TRBV2 with TRBJ1-2; no firm D call. Germline CDR1 reads SNHLY; CDR2 reads FYNNEI. V was pared by 6 bases and J by 4 bases, with 15 bases between. The CDR3 runs 14 residues. CDR3 protein: CASSDSGRGYGYTF. The CDR3 nucleotides read TGTGCCAGCAGCGATAGTGGCCGGGGCTATGGCTACACCTTC.